Sequencing of this TCR beta chain was carried out in a study of cytotoxic CD8 clonotypes in ibrutinib-treated CLL. Overall study context: Once treatment had gone on for a median of about twelve months, range 6 to 36, response samples were drawn.

Sequencing sought depths of 1 in 200,000 to 1 in 1 million T cells. Sequencing used immunoSEQ multiplex PCR; TCRdb keeps in-frame clones, though not all of them. The data contain about 74,000 clones, around 82% of them seen just once; the ten biggest clones take up 6% to 9%. This CDR3 has 12 amino acids. V was pared by 4 bases and J by 6 bases, with 8 bases between. CDR1 is WSHSY and CDR2 is SAAADI in the germline V gene. Study-level points and caveats: Different sampling times were used for sustained-remission and progressing patients.

Notes on this clone: Its antigen is undetermined.

This sequence originates from a human donor with chronic lymphocytic leukemia. Sequenced material: PBMCs, taken at disease progression, from a patient treated with ibrutinib. The rearrangement uses TRBV10-2 and TRBJ2-3, with D perhaps given as TRBD1 or TRBD2 (6 bases each). DNA for the CDR3: TGCGCCAGCAGTGGGGGGGCGGATACGCAGTATTTT. Protein: CASSGGADTQYF.